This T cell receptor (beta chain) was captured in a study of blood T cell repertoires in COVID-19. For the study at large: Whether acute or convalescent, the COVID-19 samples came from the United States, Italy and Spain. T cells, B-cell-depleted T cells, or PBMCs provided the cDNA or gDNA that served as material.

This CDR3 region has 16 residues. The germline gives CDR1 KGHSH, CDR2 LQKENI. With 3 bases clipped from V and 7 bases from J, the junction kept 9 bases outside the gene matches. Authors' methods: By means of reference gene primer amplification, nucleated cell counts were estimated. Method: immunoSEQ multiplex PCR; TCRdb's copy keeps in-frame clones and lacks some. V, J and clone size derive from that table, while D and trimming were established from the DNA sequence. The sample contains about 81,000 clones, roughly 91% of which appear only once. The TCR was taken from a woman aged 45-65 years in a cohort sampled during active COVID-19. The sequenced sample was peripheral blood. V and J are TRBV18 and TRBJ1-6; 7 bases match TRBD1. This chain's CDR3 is CASSPVPGQVNSPLHF. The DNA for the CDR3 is TGTGCCAGCTCACCCGTACCAGGACAGGTGAATTCACCCCTCCACTTT.